The present T cell receptor (beta chain) was sequenced within a study of OX40 agonist ivuxolimab in advanced cancers. The overall study: Six ivuxolimab dose levels, 0.01 to 10 mg/kg, were given intravenously every 2 weeks.

This clone has more than one count but fewer than ten. Germline V CDR1 and CDR2: WNHNN, SYGVQD (reference sequence). CDR3 length: 13 amino acids. Deletions cut 11 bases from V and 1 base from J, with 14 bases between. Only in-frame clones appear in the TCRdb table, and some are missing; sequencing was by immunoSEQ multiplex PCR. The data hold approximately 70,000 clones, with 80% to 90% observed a single time. Specimen: CD4+ or CD8+ T cells sorted from blood, collected in a trial of the OX40 agonist ivuxolimab. The genes are TRBV10-1 and TRBJ1-1; D unclear. The sequence was collected from an adult with an advanced solid tumor such as melanoma, head and neck, liver or kidney cancer. CDR3 DNA sequence: TGCGCCTCCAGGAGAGGGTCGAACACTGAAGCTTTCTTT. Translated, it gives CASRRGSNTEAFF.